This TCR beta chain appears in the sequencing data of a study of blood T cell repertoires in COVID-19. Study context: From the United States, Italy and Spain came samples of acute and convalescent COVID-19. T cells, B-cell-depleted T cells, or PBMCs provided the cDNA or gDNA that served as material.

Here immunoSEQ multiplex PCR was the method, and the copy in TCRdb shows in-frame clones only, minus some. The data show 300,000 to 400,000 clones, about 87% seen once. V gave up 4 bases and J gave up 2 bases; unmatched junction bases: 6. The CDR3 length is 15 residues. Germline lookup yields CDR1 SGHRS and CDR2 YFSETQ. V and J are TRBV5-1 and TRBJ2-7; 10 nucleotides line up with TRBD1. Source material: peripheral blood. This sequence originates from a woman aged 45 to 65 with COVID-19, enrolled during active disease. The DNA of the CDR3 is TGCGCCAGCAGCCCCCAGACAGGGGGCCCCTACGAGCAGTACTTC. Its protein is CASSPQTGGPYEQYF.